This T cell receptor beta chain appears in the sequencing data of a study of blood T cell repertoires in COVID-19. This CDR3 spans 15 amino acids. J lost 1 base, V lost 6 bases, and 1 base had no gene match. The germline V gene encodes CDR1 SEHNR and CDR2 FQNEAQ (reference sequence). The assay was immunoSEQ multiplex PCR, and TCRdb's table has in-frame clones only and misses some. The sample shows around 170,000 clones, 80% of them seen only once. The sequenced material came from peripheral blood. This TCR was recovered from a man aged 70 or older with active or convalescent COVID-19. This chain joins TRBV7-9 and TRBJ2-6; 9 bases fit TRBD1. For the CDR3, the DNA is TGTGCCAGCAGGGACAGGGGTTCTGGGGCCAACGTCCTGACTTTC. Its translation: CASRDRGSGANVLTF.